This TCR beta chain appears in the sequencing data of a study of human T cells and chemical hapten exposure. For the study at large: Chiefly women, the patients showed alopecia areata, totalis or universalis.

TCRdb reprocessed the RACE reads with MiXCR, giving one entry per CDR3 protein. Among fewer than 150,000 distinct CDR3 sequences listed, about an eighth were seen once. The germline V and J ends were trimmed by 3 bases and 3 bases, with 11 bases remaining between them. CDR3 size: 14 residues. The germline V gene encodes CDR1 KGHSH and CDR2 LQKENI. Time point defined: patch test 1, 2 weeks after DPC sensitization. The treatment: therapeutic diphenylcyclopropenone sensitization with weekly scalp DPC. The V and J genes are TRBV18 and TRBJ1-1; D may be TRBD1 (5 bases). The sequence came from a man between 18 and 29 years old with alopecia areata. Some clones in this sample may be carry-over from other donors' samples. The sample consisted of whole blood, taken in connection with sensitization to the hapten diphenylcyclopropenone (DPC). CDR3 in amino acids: CASSPWDGDTEAFF. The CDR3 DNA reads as TGTGCCAGCTCACCCTGGGACGGGGACACTGAAGCTTTCTTT.